This record covers a single T cell receptor (beta chain). The method was immunoSEQ multiplex PCR; TCRdb's version includes in-frame clones alone and lacks a portion of them. The data contain about 66,000 clones, roughly 87% of them singletons. The entry originates in a study of OX40 agonist ivuxolimab in advanced cancers. Blood sampling took place at baseline, cycle 4 day 1, and cycle 7 day 1. Losses at the gene ends were 4 bases for V and 4 bases for J; bases not matched to a gene: 15. This CDR3 has 18 residues. Germline CDR1 is SGHRS and CDR2 is YFSETQ. The TCR sequence derives from an adult with an advanced solid tumor such as melanoma, head and neck, liver or kidney cancer. V gene TRBV5-1 combines with J gene TRBJ2-2; 8 bases map to TRBD1. Material: CD4+ or CD8+ T cells sorted from blood, obtained in a trial of the OX40 agonist ivuxolimab. Written as DNA, the CDR3 is TGCGCCAGCAGCCCCAGGGGGCGAAAGGCGAATGGCACCGGGGAGCTGTTTTTT. This encodes CASSPRGRKANGTGELFF.